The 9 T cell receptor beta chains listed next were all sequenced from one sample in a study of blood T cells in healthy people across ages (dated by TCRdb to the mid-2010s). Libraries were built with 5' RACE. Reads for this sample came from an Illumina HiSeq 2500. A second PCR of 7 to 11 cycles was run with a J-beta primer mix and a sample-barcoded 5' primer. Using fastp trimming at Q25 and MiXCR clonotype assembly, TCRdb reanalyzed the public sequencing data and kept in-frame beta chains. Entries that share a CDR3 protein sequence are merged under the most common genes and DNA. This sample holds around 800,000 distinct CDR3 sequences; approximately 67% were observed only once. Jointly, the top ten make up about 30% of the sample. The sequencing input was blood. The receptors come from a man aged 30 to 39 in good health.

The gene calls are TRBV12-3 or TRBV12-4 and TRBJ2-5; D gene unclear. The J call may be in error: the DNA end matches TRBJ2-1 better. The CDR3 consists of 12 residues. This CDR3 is CASGRFQETQFF. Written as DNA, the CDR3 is TGTGCCAGCGGCAGATTCCAAGAGACCCAGTTCTTC.

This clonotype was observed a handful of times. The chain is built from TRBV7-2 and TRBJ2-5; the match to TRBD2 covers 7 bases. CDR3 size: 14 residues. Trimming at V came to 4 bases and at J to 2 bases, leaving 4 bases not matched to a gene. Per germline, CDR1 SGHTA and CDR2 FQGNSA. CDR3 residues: CASSSRTRQETQYF. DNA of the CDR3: TGTGCCAGCAGCTCAAGGACTAGACAAGAGACCCAGTACTTC.

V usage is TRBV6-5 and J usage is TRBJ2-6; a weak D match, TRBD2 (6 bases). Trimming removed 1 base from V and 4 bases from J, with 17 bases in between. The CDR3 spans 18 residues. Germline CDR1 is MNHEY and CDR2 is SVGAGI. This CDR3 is CASSYWGDLGSGANVLTF. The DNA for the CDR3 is TGTGCCAGCAGTTACTGGGGGGATCTAGGGTCGGGGGCCAACGTCCTGACTTTC.

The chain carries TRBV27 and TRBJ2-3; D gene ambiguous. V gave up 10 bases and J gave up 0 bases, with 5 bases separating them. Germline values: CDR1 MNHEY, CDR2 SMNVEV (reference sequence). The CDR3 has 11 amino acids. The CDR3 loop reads CATSSTDTQYF. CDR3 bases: TGTGCCACCTCTAGCACAGATACGCAGTATTTT.

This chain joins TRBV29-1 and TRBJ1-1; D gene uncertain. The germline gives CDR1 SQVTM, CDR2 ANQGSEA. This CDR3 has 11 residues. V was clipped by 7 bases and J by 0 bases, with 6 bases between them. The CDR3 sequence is CSGWMNTEAFF. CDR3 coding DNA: TGCAGCGGTTGGATGAACACTGAAGCTTTCTTT. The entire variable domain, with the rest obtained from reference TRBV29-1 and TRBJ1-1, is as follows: SAVISQKPSRDICQRGTSLTIQCQVDSQVTMMFWYRQQPGQSLTLIATANQGSEATYESGFVIDKFPISRPNLTFSTLTVSNMSPEDSSIYLCSGWMNTEAFFGQGTRLTVV.

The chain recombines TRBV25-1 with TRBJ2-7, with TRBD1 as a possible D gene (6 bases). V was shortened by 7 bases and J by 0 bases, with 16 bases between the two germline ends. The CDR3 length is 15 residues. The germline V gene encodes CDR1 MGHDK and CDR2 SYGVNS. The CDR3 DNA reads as TGTGCCAGCACCTCCCCGGGACACGCCTCCTACGAGCAGTACTTC. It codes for CASTSPGHASYEQYF.

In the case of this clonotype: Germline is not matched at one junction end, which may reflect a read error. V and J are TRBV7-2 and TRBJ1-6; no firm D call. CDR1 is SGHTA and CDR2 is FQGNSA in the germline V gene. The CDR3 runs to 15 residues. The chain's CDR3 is CASSRPRGSTSPHHF. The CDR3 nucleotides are TGTGCCAGCAGCCGTCCCCGAGGGTCGACTTCACCCCACCACTTT.

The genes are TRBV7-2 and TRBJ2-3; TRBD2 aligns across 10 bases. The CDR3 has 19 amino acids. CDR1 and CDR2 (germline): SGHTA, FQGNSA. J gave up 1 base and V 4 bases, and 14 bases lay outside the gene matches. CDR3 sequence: CASSSSSGGVVEGTDTQYF. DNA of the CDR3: TGTGCCAGCAGCTCGTCCAGCGGGGGGGTGGTTGAGGGCACAGATACGCAGTATTTT.

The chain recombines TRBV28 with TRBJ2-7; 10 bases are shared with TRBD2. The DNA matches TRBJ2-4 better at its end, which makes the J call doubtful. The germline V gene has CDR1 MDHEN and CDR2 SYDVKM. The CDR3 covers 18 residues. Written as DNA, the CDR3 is TGTGCCAGCAGTTTAGAGGGTAGCGGGGGGTCGGTCAAAAACATTCAGTACTTC. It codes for CASSLEGSGGSVKNIQYF.